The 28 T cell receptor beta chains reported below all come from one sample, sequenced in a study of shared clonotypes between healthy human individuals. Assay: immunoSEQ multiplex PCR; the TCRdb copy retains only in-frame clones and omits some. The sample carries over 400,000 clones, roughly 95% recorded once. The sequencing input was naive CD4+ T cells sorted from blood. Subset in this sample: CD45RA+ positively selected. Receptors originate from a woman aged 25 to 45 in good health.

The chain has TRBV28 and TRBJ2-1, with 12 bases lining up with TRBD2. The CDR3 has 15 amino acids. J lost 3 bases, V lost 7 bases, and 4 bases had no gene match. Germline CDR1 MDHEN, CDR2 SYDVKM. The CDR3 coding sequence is TGTGCCAGCACCCCTAGCGGGAGGGGCTACAATGAGCAGTTCTTC. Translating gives CASTPSGRGYNEQFF.

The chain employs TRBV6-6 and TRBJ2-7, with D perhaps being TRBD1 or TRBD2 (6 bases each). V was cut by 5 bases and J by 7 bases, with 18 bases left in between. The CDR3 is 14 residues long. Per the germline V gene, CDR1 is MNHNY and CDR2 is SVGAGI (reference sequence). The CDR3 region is CASSTGGRNREQYF. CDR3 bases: TGTGCCAGCAGTACCGGGGGCAGGAATCGGGAGCAGTACTTC.

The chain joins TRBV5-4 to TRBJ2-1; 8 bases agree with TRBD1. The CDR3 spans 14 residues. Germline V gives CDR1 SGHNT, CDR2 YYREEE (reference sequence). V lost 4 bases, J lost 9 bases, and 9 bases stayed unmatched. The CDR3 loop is CASSGPQGAGEQFF. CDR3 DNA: TGTGCCAGCAGCGGGCCCCAGGGGGCCGGTGAGCAGTTCTTC.

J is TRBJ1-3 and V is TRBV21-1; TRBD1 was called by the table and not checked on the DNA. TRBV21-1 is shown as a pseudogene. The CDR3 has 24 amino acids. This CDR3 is CASSKRSFAKAGQGPRYSGNTIYF. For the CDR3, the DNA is TGTGCCAGCAGCAAAAGAAGCTTCGCAAAGGCGGGACAGGGGCCGAGATACTCTGGAAACACCATATATTTT.

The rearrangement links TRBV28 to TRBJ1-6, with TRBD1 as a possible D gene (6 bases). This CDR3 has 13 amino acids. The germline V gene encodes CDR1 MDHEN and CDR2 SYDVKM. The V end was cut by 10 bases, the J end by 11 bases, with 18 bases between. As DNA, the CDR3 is TGTGCCACCAAGGCGGGGGGCTCGACACCCCTCCACTTT. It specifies CATKAGGSTPLHF. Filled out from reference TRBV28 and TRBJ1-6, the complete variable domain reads DVKVTQSSRYLVKRTGEKVFLECVQDMDHENMFWYRQDPGLGLRLIYFSYDVKMKEKGDIPEGYSVSREKKERFSLILESASTNQTSMYLCATKAGGSTPLHFGNGTRLTVT.

CDR3: CASSHLIAGVFEQYF. In DNA, the CDR3 is TGCGCCAGCAGCCACCTGATAGCGGGAGTTTTCGAGCAGTACTTC. The chain combines TRBV10-2 with TRBJ2-7, with 9 bases that match TRBD2. The CDR3 is 15 residues long. CDR1 is WSHSY, CDR2 SAAADI, per germline. With 6 bases clipped from V and 6 bases from J, the junction kept 12 bases outside the gene matches.

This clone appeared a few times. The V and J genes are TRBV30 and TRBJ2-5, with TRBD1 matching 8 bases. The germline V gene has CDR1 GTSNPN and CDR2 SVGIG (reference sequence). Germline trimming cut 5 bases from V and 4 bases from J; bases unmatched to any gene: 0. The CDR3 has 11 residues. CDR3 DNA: TGTGCCTGGGGACAGGGAGAGACCCAGTACTTC. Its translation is CAWGQGETQYF.

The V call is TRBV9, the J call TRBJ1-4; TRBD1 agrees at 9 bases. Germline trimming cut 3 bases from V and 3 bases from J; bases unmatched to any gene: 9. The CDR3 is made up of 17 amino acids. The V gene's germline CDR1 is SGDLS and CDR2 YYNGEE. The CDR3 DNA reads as TGTGCCAGCAGCGCTGTCCCGGGACAGGGACCTAATGAAAAACTGTTTTTT. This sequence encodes CASSAVPGQGPNEKLFF.

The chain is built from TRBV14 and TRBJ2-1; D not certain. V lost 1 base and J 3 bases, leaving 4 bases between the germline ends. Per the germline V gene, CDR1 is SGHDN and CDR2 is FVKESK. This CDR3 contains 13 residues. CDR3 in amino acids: CASSQGNYNEQFF. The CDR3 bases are TGTGCCAGCAGCCAAGGCAACTACAATGAGCAGTTCTTC.

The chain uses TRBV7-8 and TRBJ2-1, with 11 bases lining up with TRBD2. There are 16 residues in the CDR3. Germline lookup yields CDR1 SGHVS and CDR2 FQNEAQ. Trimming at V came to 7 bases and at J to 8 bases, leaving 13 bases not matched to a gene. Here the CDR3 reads CASTSSWTSGRYEQFF. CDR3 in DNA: TGTGCCAGCACCAGCAGCTGGACTAGCGGGCGTTATGAGCAGTTCTTC.

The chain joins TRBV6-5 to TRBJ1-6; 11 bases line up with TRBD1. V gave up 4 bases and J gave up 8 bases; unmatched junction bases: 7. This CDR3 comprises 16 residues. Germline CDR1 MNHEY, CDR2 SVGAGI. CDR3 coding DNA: TGTGCCAGCAGTTTCAGGACAGGGGGCAATTATTCACCCCTCCACTTT. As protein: CASSFRTGGNYSPLHF.

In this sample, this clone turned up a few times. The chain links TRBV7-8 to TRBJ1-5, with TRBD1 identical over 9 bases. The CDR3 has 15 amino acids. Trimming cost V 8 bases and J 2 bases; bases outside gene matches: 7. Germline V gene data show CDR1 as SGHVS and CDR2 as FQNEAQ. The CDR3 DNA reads TGTGCCAGCGGAGGGGACAGGGTGGGCAATCAGCCCCAGCATTTT. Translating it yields CASGGDRVGNQPQHF.

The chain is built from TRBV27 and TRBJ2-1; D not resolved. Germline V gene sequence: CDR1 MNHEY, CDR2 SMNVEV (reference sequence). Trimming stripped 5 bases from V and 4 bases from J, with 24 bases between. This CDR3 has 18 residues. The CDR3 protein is CASSPKANLRIPYNEQFF. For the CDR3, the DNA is TGTGCCAGCAGTCCGAAGGCGAATCTCCGAATCCCTTACAATGAGCAGTTCTTC.

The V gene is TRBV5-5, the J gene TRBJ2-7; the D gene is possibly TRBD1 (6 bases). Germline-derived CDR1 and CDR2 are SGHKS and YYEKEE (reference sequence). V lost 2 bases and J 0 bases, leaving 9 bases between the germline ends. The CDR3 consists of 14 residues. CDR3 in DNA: TGTGCCAGCAGCTTAGGGACACACTCCTACGAGCAGTACTTC. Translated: CASSLGTHSYEQYF.

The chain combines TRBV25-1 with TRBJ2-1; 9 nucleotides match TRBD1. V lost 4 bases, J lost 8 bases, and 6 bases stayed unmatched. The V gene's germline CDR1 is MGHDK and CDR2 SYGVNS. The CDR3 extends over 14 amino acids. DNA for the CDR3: TGTGCCAGCAGTGCTGGGACAGGGAGATATGAGCAGTTCTTC. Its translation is CASSAGTGRYEQFF.

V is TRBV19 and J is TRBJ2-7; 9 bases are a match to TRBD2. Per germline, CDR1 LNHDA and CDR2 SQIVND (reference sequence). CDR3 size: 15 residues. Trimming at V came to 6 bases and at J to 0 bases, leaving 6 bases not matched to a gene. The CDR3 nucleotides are TGTGCCAGTAGCAGCGTTAGCGGGAGCTCCTACGAGCAGTACTTC. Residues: CASSSVSGSSYEQYF. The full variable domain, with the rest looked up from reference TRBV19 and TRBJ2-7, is DGGITQSPKYLFRKEGQNVTLSCEQNLNHDAMYWYRQDPGQGLRLIYYSQIVNDFQKGDIAEGYSVSREKKESFPLTVTSAQKNPTAFYLCASSSVSGSSYEQYFGPGTRLTVT.

CDR3 nucleotides: TGTGCCAGCAGAAATGGACAGTGGGCCGGTGGCTACACCTTC. Its protein is CASRNGQWAGGYTF. The chain has TRBV28 and TRBJ1-2; possible D gene TRBD1, 6 bases. The CDR3 has 14 residues. Trimming pared 6 bases from V and 7 bases from J, leaving 18 bases between. Germline V gene lookup returns CDR1 MDHEN and CDR2 SYDVKM.

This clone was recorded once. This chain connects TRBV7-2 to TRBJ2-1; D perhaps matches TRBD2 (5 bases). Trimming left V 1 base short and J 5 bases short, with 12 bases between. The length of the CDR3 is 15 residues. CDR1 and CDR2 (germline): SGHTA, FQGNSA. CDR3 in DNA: TGTGCCAGCAGCTTAGAGCTCGGAGGCCACAATGAGCAGTTCTTC. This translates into CASSLELGGHNEQFF. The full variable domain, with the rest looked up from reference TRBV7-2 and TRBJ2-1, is GAGVSQSPSNKVTEKGKDVELRCDPISGHTALYWYRQSLGQGLEFLIYFQGNSAPDKSGLPSDRFSAERTGGSVSTLTIQRTQQEDSAVYLCASSLELGGHNEQFFGPGTRLTVL.

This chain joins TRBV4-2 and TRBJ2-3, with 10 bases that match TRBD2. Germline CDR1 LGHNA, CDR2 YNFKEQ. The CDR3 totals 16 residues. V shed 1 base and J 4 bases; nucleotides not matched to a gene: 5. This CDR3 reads CASSQGLAGESDTQYF. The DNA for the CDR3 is TGTGCCAGCAGCCAAGGCCTAGCGGGAGAGTCAGATACGCAGTATTTT.

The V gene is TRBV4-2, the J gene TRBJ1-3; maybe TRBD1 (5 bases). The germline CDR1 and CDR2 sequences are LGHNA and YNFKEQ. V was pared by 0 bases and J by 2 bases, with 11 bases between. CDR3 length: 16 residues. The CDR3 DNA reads TGTGCCAGCAGCCAAGATCGGCAGGGTGCTGGAAACACCATATATTTT. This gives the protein CASSQDRQGAGNTIYF.

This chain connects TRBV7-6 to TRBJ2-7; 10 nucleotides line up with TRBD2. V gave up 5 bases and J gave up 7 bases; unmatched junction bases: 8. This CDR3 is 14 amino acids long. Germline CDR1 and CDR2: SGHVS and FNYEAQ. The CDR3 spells CASSPRTSGGEQYF. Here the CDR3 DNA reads TGTGCCAGCAGCCCTAGGACTAGCGGAGGAGAGCAGTACTTC.

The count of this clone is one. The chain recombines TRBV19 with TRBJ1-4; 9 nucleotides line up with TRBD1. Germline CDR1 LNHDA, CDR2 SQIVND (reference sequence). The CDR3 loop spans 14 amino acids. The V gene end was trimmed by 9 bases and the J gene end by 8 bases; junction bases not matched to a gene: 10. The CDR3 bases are TGTGCCAGCAATTCCGGGACAGGGTGGGAAAAACTGTTTTTT. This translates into CASNSGTGWEKLFF.

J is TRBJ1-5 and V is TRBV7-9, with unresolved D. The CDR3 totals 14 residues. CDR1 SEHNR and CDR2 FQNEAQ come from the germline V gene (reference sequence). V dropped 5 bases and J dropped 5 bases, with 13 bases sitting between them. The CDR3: CASSPATAHQPQHF. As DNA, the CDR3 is TGTGCCAGCAGCCCAGCCACAGCCCATCAGCCCCAGCATTTT.

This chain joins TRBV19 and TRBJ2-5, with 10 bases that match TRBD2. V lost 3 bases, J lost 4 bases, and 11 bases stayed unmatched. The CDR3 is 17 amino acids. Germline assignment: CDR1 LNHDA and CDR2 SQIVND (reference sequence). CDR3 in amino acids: CASSIRSSGSLRETQYF. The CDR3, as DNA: TGTGCCAGTAGTATTCGGTCTAGCGGGAGTTTAAGAGAGACCCAGTACTTC.

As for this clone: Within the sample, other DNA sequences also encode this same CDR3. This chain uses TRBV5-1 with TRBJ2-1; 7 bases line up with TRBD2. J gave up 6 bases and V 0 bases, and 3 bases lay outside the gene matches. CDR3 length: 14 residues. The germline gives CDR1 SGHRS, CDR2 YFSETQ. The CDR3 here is CASSLGPGGNEQFF. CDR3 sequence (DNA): TGCGCCAGCAGCTTGGGACCGGGGGGCAATGAGCAGTTCTTC. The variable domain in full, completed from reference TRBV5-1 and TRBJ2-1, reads KAGVTQTPRYLIKTRGQQVTLSCSPISGHRSVSWYQQTPGQGLQFLFEYFSETQRNKGNFPGRFSGRQFSNSRSEMNVSTLELGDSALYLCASSLGPGGNEQFFGPGTRLTVL.

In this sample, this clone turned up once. The CDR3 sequence is CASSPTGNRDSNQPQHF. CDR3 in DNA: TGTGCCAGCAGCCCCACAGGGAATCGGGATAGCAATCAGCCCCAGCATTTT. V is TRBV7-8 and J is TRBJ1-5; possibly TRBD1 for D (6 bases). V shed 5 bases and J shed 0 bases, with 17 bases lying between them. The CDR3 is 17 residues long. From germline, CDR1 is SGHVS and CDR2 FQNEAQ.

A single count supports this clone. CDR3 residues: CASSSHSGRADNEQFF. CDR3 nucleotides: TGTGCCAGCAGTTCACACAGCGGGAGGGCCGACAATGAGCAGTTCTTC. The genes are TRBV6-6 and TRBJ2-1, with 10 nucleotides matching TRBD2. CDR1 is MNHNY, CDR2 SVGAGI, per germline (reference sequence). J gave up 5 bases and V 4 bases, and 8 bases lay outside the gene matches. The CDR3 totals 16 residues.

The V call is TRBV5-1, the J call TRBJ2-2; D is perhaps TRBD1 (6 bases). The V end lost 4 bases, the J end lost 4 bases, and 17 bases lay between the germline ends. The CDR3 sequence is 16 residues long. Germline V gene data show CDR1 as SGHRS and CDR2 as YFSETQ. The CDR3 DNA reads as TGCGCCAGCAGCGCCACCACAGGGACGATCACCGGGGAGCTGTTTTTT. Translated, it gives CASSATTGTITGELFF.